The 21 T cell receptor beta chains below all came from one sample that was sequenced in a study of human T cells and chemical hapten exposure. Specified time point: patch test 1, 2 weeks after DPC sensitization. Stated treatment: therapeutic diphenylcyclopropenone sensitization with weekly scalp DPC. TCRdb reanalysed the RACE reads using MiXCR and keeps one entry per CDR3 protein. The repertoire has around 340,000 distinct CDR3 sequences, roughly 6.9% of them found once; the top ten carry around 8.2%. The sequencing used whole blood, collected in connection with sensitization to the hapten diphenylcyclopropenone (DPC). These TCRs come from a woman aged 18 to 35 with alopecia areata. Some clones in this sample may be carry-over from other donors' samples.

This clonotype was seen a few times. CDR3 DNA sequence: TGTGCCAGCAGTCTCCCCGGGACCGACGCCTATGGCTACACCTTC. Translation: CASSLPGTDAYGYTF. The chain uses TRBV6-2 or TRBV6-3 and TRBJ1-2; a weak D match, TRBD1 (5 bases). Trimming removed 5 bases at V and 4 bases at J, with 17 bases between. Germline lookup yields CDR1 MNHEY and CDR2 SVGEGT. The CDR3 is 15 residues long.

This clonotype has ten or more counts. J is TRBJ1-1 and V is TRBV6-2 or TRBV6-3, with 7 nucleotides matching TRBD1. V lost 7 bases, J lost 1 base, and 6 bases stayed unmatched. This CDR3 is built from 14 residues. In germline, CDR1 is MNHEY, CDR2 SVGEGT. CDR3 in DNA: TGTGCCAGCAAAGTGACAGGGCAGAACACTGAAGCTTTCTTT. This codes for CASKVTGQNTEAFF.

This clonotype was observed a handful of times. V usage is TRBV6-2 or TRBV6-3 and J usage is TRBJ2-2, with 14 bases lining up with TRBD2. From germline, CDR1 is MNHEY and CDR2 SVGEGT. V was clipped by 9 bases and J by 5 bases; unmatched bases: 8. This CDR3 spans 16 amino acids. CDR3 DNA: TGTGCCAGTGGACTAGCGGGGGGAAGATGGACCGGGGAGCTGTTTTTT. Amino acid sequence: CASGLAGGRWTGELFF.

This clonotype was recorded at least ten times. The CDR3 DNA follows: TGCAGTGCTAGAGACCTATCGACAGGGCGAACCTATGGCTACACCTTC. Protein sequence: CSARDLSTGRTYGYTF. The chain links TRBV20-1 to TRBJ1-2; TRBD1 aligns across 7 bases. Germline-derived CDR1 and CDR2 are DFQATT and SNEGSKA (reference sequence). Trimming at V came to 0 bases and at J to 4 bases, leaving 11 bases not matched to a gene. This CDR3 has 16 amino acids.

The table lists this clonotype with a few counts. CDR3 bases: TGTGCCAGCAGCCGACAGCAAGAGACCCAGTACTTC. Its protein is CASSRQQETQYF. The chain couples TRBV7-2 to TRBJ2-5, with D possibly TRBD1 on 5 matching bases. Germline CDR1 reads SGHTA; CDR2 reads FQGNSA. The CDR3 has 12 residues. Trimming cost V 5 bases and J 2 bases, with 6 bases left between them.

This clonotype was seen ten or more times. V gene TRBV24-1 combines with J gene TRBJ2-2; no clear D gene. With 9 bases removed from V and 1 base from J, the gap between germline ends came to 5 bases. Germline CDR1 reads KGHDR; CDR2 reads SFDVKD. The CDR3 loop spans 12 amino acids. This CDR3 reads CATSRNTGELFF. CDR3 DNA: TGTGCCACCTCCAGGAACACCGGGGAGCTGTTTTTT.

The genes are TRBV7-6 and TRBJ1-5; D unclear. The CDR3 consists of 15 residues. Per the germline V gene, CDR1 is SGHVS and CDR2 is FNYEAQ. V lost 1 base and J 2 bases, leaving 9 bases between the germline ends. The CDR3 region is CASSLDGRGNQPQHF. CDR3 DNA sequence: TGTGCCAGCAGCTTAGATGGTCGAGGCAATCAGCCCCAGCATTTT.

The table lists this clonotype with many counts. This chain links TRBV28 with TRBJ2-3, with 15 bases fitting TRBD2. Germline-derived CDR1 and CDR2 are MDHEN and SYDVKM. The length of the CDR3 is 20 residues. V lost 4 bases to trimming and J lost 2 bases; unmatched junction nucleotides: 13. This chain's CDR3 is CASSSPPGTSGGSFTDTQYF. In nucleotides, the CDR3 is TGTGCCAGCAGTTCTCCGCCCGGGACTAGCGGGGGGTCGTTCACAGATACGCAGTATTTT.

The J gene is TRBJ1-5, the V gene TRBV6-6, with D hard to call. The CDR3 is made up of 16 amino acids. Germline CDR1 and CDR2: MNHNY and SVGAGI (reference sequence). Trimming pared 0 bases from V and 7 bases from J, leaving 16 bases between. Here the CDR3 reads CASSYSTGKSGQPQHF. The DNA of the CDR3 is TGTGCCAGCAGTTACTCCACGGGGAAGTCCGGACAGCCCCAGCATTTT.

The chain carries TRBV20-1 and TRBJ1-2, with TRBD1 identical over 10 bases. CDR1 DFQATT and CDR2 SNEGSKA come from the germline V gene (reference sequence). With 1 base clipped from V and 6 bases from J, the junction kept 11 bases outside the gene matches. This CDR3 is built from 16 residues. CDR3 sequence (DNA): TGCAGTGCTAGAGCGCCGGCCGGACAGGGGGTGAATGGCTACACCTTC. Its translation is CSARAPAGQGVNGYTF.

This clonotype occurred many times. The chain couples TRBV29-1 to TRBJ1-3; 10 nucleotides agree with TRBD1. The V and J ends lost 7 bases and 0 bases, in that order; junction bases with no gene match: 9. This CDR3 has 16 amino acids. In germline, CDR1 is SQVTM, CDR2 ANQGSEA. For the CDR3, the DNA is TGCAGCGCCCTGGGACAGGGGAAGAGCTCTGGAAACACCATATATTTT. It yields the protein CSALGQGKSSGNTIYF.

This clonotype was counted only a few times. The chain uses TRBV7-9 and TRBJ1-3; D call uncertain. V gave up 1 base and J gave up 1 base, with 14 bases separating them. Germline CDR1 SEHNR, CDR2 FQNEAQ (reference sequence). This CDR3 has 17 amino acids. Here the CDR3 DNA reads TGTGCCAGCAGCTTAGTTTCCTTCTTTACATCTGGAAACACCATATATTTT. This gives the protein CASSLVSFFTSGNTIYF.

The genes are TRBV6-1 and TRBJ1-4, with D tentatively TRBD1 (6 bases). The CDR3 is made up of 12 amino acids. Deletions cut 3 bases from V and 13 bases from J, with 12 bases between. Germline values: CDR1 MNHNS, CDR2 SASEGT. The CDR3, as DNA: TGTGCCAGCAGTGAGTTACAGGGTGGACTGTTTTTT. Protein: CASSELQGGLFF.

This clonotype was counted between two and nine times. The gene calls are TRBV7-9 and TRBJ1-4; no definite D call. With 5 bases removed from V and 8 bases from J, the gap between germline ends came to 15 bases. This CDR3 comprises 14 residues. Germline CDR1 SEHNR, CDR2 FQNEAQ (reference sequence). For the CDR3, the DNA is TGTGCCAGCAGCCCTACCGGGTTGGGGGAAAAACTGTTTTTT. This gives the protein CASSPTGLGEKLFF.

In its sample, this clonotype was seen many times. V is TRBV27 and J is TRBJ1-1, with TRBD1 matching over 9 bases. Germline V lookup: CDR1 MNHEY, CDR2 SMNVEV (reference sequence). Unmatched junction bases numbered 6, after V lost 5 bases and J lost 5 bases. This CDR3 spans 14 amino acids. The CDR3: CASSTTGGRTEAFF. The DNA for the CDR3 is TGTGCCAGCAGTACTACAGGGGGCAGGACTGAAGCTTTCTTT.

This clonotype was recorded many times. This chain uses TRBV29-1 with TRBJ2-5; D not certain. Germline V gives CDR1 SQVTM, CDR2 ANQGSEA. CDR3 length: 15 residues. Trimming took 3 bases from V and 4 from J, leaving 18 bases between them. Here the CDR3 reads CSVDPHLRIGETQYF. DNA for the CDR3: TGCAGCGTTGACCCCCACTTACGAATTGGAGAGACCCAGTACTTC.

The chain has TRBV6-6 and TRBJ1-6; D is undetermined. V was shortened by 2 bases and J by 9 bases, with 11 bases between the two germline ends. This CDR3 has 14 residues. Germline values: CDR1 MNHNY, CDR2 SVGAGI (reference sequence). The DNA of the CDR3 is TGTGCCAGCAGTTACCAGGACCTGGGTTCACCCCTCCACTTT. Translated, it gives CASSYQDLGSPLHF.

This CDR3 reads CASRVGGGGGKDTQYF. CDR3 DNA: TGTGCCAGCAGAGTGGGGGGCGGCGGAGGAAAAGATACGCAGTATTTT. The chain is built from TRBV6-1 and TRBJ2-3; the D gene could be TRBD1 or TRBD2 (6 bases each). This CDR3 spans 16 amino acids. The germline gives CDR1 MNHNS, CDR2 SASEGT. Trimming cost V 6 bases and J 5 bases, with 21 bases left between them.

The chain combines TRBV7-9 with TRBJ1-1, with a weak D call TRBD1 (6 bases). The germline V gene has CDR1 SEHNR and CDR2 FQNEAQ (reference sequence). Trimming stripped 6 bases from V and 4 bases from J, with 18 bases between. The CDR3 consists of 15 residues. The CDR3 loop is CASRPLTGQTTEAFF. CDR3 DNA: TGTGCCAGCAGACCCCTGACAGGACAGACCACTGAAGCTTTCTTT.

This clonotype showed up many times. This chain joins TRBV12-3 or TRBV12-4 and TRBJ2-1; D possibly corresponds to TRBD1 (6 bases). CDR3 length: 14 residues. V was shortened by 2 bases and J by 5 bases, with 10 bases between the two germline ends. The CDR3 loop is CASSLTSGDNEQFF. The CDR3 DNA sequence: TGTGCCAGCAGTTTAACGTCAGGGGACAATGAGCAGTTCTTC.

This clonotype appeared a few times. The CDR3 nucleotides are TGCGCCAGCAGCCAAGATTTAGGGAACATCAACACTGAAGCTTTCTTT. Translation: CASSQDLGNINTEAFF. This rearrangement joins TRBV4-3 to TRBJ1-1; D uncertain. Germline lookup yields CDR1 LGHNA and CDR2 YSLEER. CDR3 size: 16 residues. With 0 bases removed from V and 2 bases from J, the gap between germline ends came to 13 bases.